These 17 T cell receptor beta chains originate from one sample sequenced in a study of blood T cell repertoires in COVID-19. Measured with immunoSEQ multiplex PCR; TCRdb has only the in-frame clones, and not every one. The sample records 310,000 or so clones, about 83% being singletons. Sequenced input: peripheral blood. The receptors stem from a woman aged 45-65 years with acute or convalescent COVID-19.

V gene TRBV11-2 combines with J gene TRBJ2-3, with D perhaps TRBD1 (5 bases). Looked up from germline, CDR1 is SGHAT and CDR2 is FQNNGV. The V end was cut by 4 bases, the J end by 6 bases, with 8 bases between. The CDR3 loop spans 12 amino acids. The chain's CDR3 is CASSWGFDTQYF. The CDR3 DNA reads TGTGCCAGCAGCTGGGGCTTCGATACGCAGTATTTT. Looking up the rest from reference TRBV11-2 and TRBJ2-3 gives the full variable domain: EAGVAQSPRYKIIEKRQSVAFWCNPISGHATLYWYQQILGQGPKLLIQFQNNGVVDDSQLPKDRFSAERLKGVDSTLKIQPAKLEDSAVYLCASSWGFDTQYFGPGTRLTVL.

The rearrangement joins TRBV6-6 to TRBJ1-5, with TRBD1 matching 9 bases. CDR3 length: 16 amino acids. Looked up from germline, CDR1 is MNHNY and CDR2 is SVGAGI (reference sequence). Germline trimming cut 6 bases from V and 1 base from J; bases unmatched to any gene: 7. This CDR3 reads CASRNTGTGSNQPQHF. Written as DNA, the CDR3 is TGTGCCAGCAGGAATACCGGGACAGGGAGCAATCAGCCCCAGCATTTT.

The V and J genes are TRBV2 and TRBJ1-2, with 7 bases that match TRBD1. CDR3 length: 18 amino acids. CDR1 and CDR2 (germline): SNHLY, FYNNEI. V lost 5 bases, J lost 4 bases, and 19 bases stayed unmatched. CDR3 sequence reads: CASSPDSPRTGFGYGYTF. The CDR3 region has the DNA TGTGCCAGCAGTCCCGATAGTCCCCGGACAGGCTTTGGCTATGGCTACACCTTC.

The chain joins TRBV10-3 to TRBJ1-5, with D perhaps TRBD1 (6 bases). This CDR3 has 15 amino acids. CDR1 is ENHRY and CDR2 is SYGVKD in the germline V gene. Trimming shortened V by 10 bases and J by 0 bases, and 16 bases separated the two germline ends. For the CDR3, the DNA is TGTGCCACAAGACAGGAGACTTATAGCAATCAGCCCCAGCATTTT. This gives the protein CATRQETYSNQPQHF.

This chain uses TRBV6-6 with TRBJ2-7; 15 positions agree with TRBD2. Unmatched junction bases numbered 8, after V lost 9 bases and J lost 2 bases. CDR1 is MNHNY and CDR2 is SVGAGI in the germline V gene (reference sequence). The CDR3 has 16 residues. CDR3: CASLGTSGRQTYEQYF. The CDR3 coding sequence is TGTGCCAGTTTGGGGACTAGCGGGAGGCAAACCTACGAGCAGTACTTC.

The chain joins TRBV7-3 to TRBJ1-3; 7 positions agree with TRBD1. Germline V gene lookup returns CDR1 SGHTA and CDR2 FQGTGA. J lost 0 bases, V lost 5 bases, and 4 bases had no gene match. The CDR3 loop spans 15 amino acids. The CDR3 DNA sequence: TGTGCCAGCAGCACCACAGGGGTCTCTGGAAACACCATATATTTT. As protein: CASSTTGVSGNTIYF.

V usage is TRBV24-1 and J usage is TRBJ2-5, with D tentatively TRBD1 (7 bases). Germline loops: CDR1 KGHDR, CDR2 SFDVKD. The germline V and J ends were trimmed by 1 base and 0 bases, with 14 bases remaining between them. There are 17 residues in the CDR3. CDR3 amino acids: CATSDLTPGGNQETQYF. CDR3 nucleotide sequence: TGTGCCACCAGTGATTTAACCCCAGGGGGGAACCAAGAGACCCAGTACTTC.

The CDR3: CASSFRTGDAGELFF. CDR3 coding DNA: TGCGCCAGCAGCTTTAGGACAGGGGACGCCGGGGAGCTGTTTTTT. V is TRBV5-1 and J is TRBJ2-2, with TRBD1 identical over 9 bases. In germline, CDR1 is SGHRS, CDR2 YFSETQ. Losses at the gene ends were 2 bases for V and 6 bases for J; bases not matched to a gene: 5. CDR3 length: 15 residues.

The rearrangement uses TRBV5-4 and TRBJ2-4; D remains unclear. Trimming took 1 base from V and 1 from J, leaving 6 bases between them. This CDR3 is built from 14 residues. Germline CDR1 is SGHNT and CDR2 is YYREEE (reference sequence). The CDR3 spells CASSLSSAKNIQYF. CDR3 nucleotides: TGTGCCAGCAGCTTGAGTAGTGCCAAAAACATTCAGTACTTC. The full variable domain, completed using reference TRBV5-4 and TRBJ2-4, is ETGVTQSPTHLIKTRGQQVTLRCSSQSGHNTVSWYQQALGQGPQFIFQYYREEENGRGNFPPRFSGLQFPNYSSELNVNALELDDSALYLCASSLSSAKNIQYFGAGTRLSVL.

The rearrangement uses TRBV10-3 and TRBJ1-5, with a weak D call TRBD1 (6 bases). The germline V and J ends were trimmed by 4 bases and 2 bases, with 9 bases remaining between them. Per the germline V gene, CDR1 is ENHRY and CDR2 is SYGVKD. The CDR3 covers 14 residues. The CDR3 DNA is TGTGCCATCAGTGTGGGGGCCGGCAATCAGCCCCAGCATTTT. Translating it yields CAISVGAGNQPQHF.

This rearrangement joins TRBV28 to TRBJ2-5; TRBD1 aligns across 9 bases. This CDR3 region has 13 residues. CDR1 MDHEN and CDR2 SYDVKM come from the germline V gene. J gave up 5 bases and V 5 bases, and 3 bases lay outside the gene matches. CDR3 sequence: CASSTGGLETQYF. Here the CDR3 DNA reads TGTGCCAGCAGTACAGGGGGCTTGGAGACCCAGTACTTC.

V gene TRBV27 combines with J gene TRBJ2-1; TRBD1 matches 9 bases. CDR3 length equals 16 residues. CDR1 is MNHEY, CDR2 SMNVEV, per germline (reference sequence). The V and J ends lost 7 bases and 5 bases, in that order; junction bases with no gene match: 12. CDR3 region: CASIPPGTGLDNEQFF. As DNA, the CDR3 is TGTGCCAGCATACCCCCCGGGACAGGGCTGGACAATGAGCAGTTCTTC.

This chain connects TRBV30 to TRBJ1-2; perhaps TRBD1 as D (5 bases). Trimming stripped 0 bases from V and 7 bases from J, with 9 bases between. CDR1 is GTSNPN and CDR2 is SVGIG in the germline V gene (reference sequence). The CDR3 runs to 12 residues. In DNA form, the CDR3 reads TGTGCCTGGAGTGTGGACACGGGTGGCTACACCTTC. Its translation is CAWSVDTGGYTF.

In DNA form, the CDR3 reads TGTGCCAGCAGCGCACCCCCCGGGGAGTTTCCAAACATTCAGTACTTC. Amino acid sequence: CASSAPPGEFPNIQYF. The chain uses TRBV2 and TRBJ2-4, with a weak D call TRBD2 (5 bases). The CDR3 runs 16 residues. V was cut by 6 bases and J by 6 bases, with 21 bases left in between. The germline V gene has CDR1 SNHLY and CDR2 FYNNEI.

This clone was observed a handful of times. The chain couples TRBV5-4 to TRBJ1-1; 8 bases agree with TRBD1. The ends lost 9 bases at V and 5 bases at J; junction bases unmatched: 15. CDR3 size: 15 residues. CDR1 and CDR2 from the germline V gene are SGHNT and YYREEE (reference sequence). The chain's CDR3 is CAISTGQAKPTEAFF. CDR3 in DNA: TGTGCCATCTCTACGGGACAGGCCAAACCTACTGAAGCTTTCTTT.

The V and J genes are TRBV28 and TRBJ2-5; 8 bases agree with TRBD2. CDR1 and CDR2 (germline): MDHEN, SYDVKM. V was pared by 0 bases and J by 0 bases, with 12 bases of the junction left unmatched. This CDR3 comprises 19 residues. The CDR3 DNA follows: TGTGCCAGCAGTTTATGGCGGGCTCAGCGGGAGATGGACCAAGAGACCCAGTACTTC. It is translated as CASSLWRAQREMDQETQYF.

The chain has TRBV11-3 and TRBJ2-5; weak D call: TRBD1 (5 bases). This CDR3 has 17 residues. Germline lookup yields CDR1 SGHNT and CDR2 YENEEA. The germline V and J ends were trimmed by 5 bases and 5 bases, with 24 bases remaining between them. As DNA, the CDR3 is TGTGCCAGCAGCGACAGATGGTCCAGCTCTCCCGCGGAGACCCAGTACTTC. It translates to CASSDRWSSSPAETQYF.